These T cell receptor beta chains were read from a single sample in a study of blood T cells in healthy people across ages. TCRdb re-analysed the 5' RACE reads in MiXCR, keeping a single row per CDR3 protein. The sample lists 550,000 to 700,000 distinct CDR3 sequences; 25% to 30% were seen once. The specimen sequenced was blood. Receptors were obtained from a woman in her 70s in good health. The CDR3 runs from the conserved cysteine through the conserved F or W. The order of the fields is V gene, clone size, D gene, J gene, CDR3 DNA, CDR3 protein. A D gene is named only where the DNA matches it firmly. Where a row states a size, it is once, few, many or the class of an expanded clone; other rows omit it.

>TRBV19|.|TRBD1|TRBJ1-4
TGTGCCAGTAGTACCGCCGGGTCCTCAGGGGGAAAACTGTTTTTT
CASSTAGSSGGKLFF
>TRBV7-2|few|.|TRBJ1-4
TGTGCCAGCAGCTTAAGCACAACTAATGAAAAACTGTTTTTT
CASSLSTTNEKLFF
>TRBV4-3|.|.|TRBJ1-5
TGCGCCAGCAGCCAAGAAGGGAGAGGGGATCGGCCCCAGCATTTT
CASSQEGRGDRPQHF
>TRBV20-1|.|TRBD1|TRBJ1-1
TGCAGTGCAGCCCAGGGGGAACGAGCTTTCTTT
CSAAQGERAFF
>TRBV12-3/TRBV12-4|few|TRBD1|TRBJ1-2
TGTGCCAGCAGTCCACAGGGGACCTATGGCTACACCTTC
CASSPQGTYGYTF
>TRBV7-3|.|.|TRBJ2-3
TGTGCCAGCAGCCCCCTTGGCGGGGGCCTCCTCACAGATACGCAGTATTTT
CASSPLGGGLLTDTQYF
>TRBV12-3/TRBV12-4|.|.|TRBJ2-7
TGTGCCAGCAGTTTCCGAGGCGAGCAGTACTTC
CASSFRGEQYF
>TRBV4-3|.|.|TRBJ2-7
TGCGCCAGCAGCCAACACCGGGCCTACGAGCAGTACTTC
CASSQHRAYEQYF
>TRBV7-3|.|TRBD1|TRBJ2-1
TGTGCCAGCAGCTCTCAAGGGGGGACAGGGTTCAATGAGCAGTTCTTC
CASSSQGGTGFNEQFF
>TRBV5-1|.|TRBD1|TRBJ1-1
TGCGCCAGCAGCACCGGGACAGGGGACACTGAAGCTTTCTTT
CASSTGTGDTEAFF
>TRBV9|many|TRBD2|TRBJ2-7
TGTGCCAGCAGCCCCCGGACTAGCGACTCCTACGAGCAGTACTTC
CASSPRTSDSYEQYF
>TRBV7-2|few|.|TRBJ2-7
TGTGCCAGCAGCCCTAGACAGGCCCTCGCCTACGAGCAGTACTTC
CASSPRQALAYEQYF
>TRBV12-3/TRBV12-4|few|TRBD2|TRBJ2-7
TGTGCCAGCAGTACAGGTGGGACTAGCTCCTACGAGCAGTACTTC
CASSTGGTSSYEQYF
>TRBV11-3|few|TRBD1|TRBJ2-7
TGTGCCAGCAGCTTAGGGGACAGATACGAGCAGTACTTC
CASSLGDRYEQYF
>TRBV7-2|.|.|TRBJ1-5
TGTGCCAGCAGCTTAGTTGGGGCATCAGCCCAGCATTTT
CASSLVGASAQHF
>TRBV7-2|few|.|TRBJ1-1
TGTGCCAGCAGCCCTCAACAGGGAAGCACTGAAGCTTTCTTT
CASSPQQGSTEAFF
>TRBV18|.|TRBD1|TRBJ2-7
TGTGCCAGCTCACAAGGGACAGGGTCGTACGAGCAGTACTTC
CASSQGTGSYEQYF
>TRBV5-6|few|.|TRBJ1-1
TGTGCCAGCAGCGAATTAGACAGACGGAACACTGAAGCTTTCTTT
CASSELDRRNTEAFF
>TRBV30|few|.|TRBJ1-5
TGTGCCTGGAATTTGGCAGGGAGGGGGAATCAGCCCCAGCATTTT
CAWNLAGRGNQPQHF
>TRBV4-3|few|TRBD2|TRBJ2-3
TGCGCCAGCAGCCAGGGCGGGAGGACCACAGATACGCAGTATTTT
CASSQGGRTTDTQYF
>TRBV5-1|few|.|TRBJ2-4
TGCGCCAGCAGCCCCCAGACAGGATGGCAAAACATTCAGTACTTC
CASSPQTGWQNIQYF
>TRBV4-3|.|TRBD2|TRBJ2-1
TGCGCCAGCAGCCCGACGGGGATAGCGGGCTACAATGAGCAGTTCTTC
CASSPTGIAGYNEQFF
>TRBV7-3|.|.|TRBJ2-1
TGTGCCAGCAGCCTAGGGGGGGGCCAGAATGAGCAGTTCTTC
CASSLGGGQNEQFF
>TRBV4-3|.|.|TRBJ2-1
TGCGCCAGCAGCCAAGAGGCTAGCGAGACCTACAATGAGCAGTTCTTC
CASSQEASETYNEQFF
>TRBV29-1|.|TRBD2|TRBJ2-7
TGCAGCGTTGAAGGGGCTAGCGGGAGCGACTACGAGCAGTACTTC
CSVEGASGSDYEQYF
>TRBV28|.|TRBD2|TRBJ2-1
TGTGCCAGCACTTCCTATAGCGGGGGTGAGCAGTTCTTC
CASTSYSGGEQFF
>TRBV6-2/TRBV6-3|many|TRBD1|TRBJ1-5
TGTGCCAGCAGAGACGACAGGGCTCCTCGCAATCAGCCCCAGCATTTT
CASRDDRAPRNQPQHF
>TRBV10-3|many|TRBD1|TRBJ1-2
TGTGCCATCAGCGAAGACAGGGGCGCTGGCTACACCTTC
CAISEDRGAGYTF
>TRBV12-3/TRBV12-4|.|TRBD2|TRBJ2-5
TGTGCCAGCAGGGATCTGACTAGCCCCCCAGAGACCCAGTACTTC
CASRDLTSPPETQYF
>TRBV25-1|.|TRBD2|TRBJ2-5
TGTGCCACCGGGGGAGGGGCGATGGTAATAGACGAACAAGAGACCCAGTACTTC
CATGGGAMVIDEQETQYF
>TRBV5-5|.|TRBD1|TRBJ1-2
TGTGCCAGCAGCTTGGCGGGCAGGGGGCTATATGGCTACACCTTC
CASSLAGRGLYGYTF
>TRBV20-1|.|.|TRBJ1-2
TGCAGTGCCCTCCGTGGGTTGGGTGGCTACACCTTC
CSALRGLGGYTF
>TRBV9|few|.|TRBJ1-5
TGTGCCAGCAGCAGAGGAGGAGTAGGGGCCGCCACAGATACGCAGCATTTT
CASSRGGVGAATDTQHF
>TRBV10-3|.|.|TRBJ2-3
TGTGCCATCACCAGTGGCACAGATACGCAGTATTTT
CAITSGTDTQYF
>TRBV7-7|few|TRBD2|TRBJ2-1
TGTGCCAGCAGCTTAGTTCCGACTAGCGCCTACAATGAGCAGTTCTTC
CASSLVPTSAYNEQFF
>TRBV27|.|.|TRBJ2-2
TGTGCCAGCAGTCAGAGACAGAACACCGGGGAGCTGTTTTTT
CASSQRQNTGELFF
>TRBV4-1|few|.|TRBJ1-1
TGCGCCAGCAGCCCCCGGCAGGTCACTGAAGCTTTCTTT
CASSPRQVTEAFF
>TRBV2|few|.|TRBJ2-3
TGTGCCAGCAGTGACCAGGGGGGTACAGATACGCAGTATTTT
CASSDQGGTDTQYF
>TRBV7-2|.|.|TRBJ2-1
TGTGCCAGCAGCCCACCGAAGGGGTACAATGAGCAGTTCTTC
CASSPPKGYNEQFF
>TRBV20-1|few|.|TRBJ2-6
TGCAGTGCTTCAACAGGGTCTGGGGCCAACGTCCTGACTTTC
CSASTGSGANVLTF
>TRBV7-2|many|TRBD1|TRBJ1-2
TGTGCCAGCAGCTACCGGACAGGGCCCAGTGGCTACACCTTC
CASSYRTGPSGYTF
>TRBV29-1|.|TRBD2|TRBJ2-3
TGCAGCGTTGAAGGTAGCGGGGGTAGAGATACGCAGTATTTT
CSVEGSGGRDTQYF
>TRBV7-9|.|.|TRBJ1-1
TGTGCCAGCAGCTTGGGGACGAAAAACACTGAAGCTTTCTTT
CASSLGTKNTEAFF
>TRBV6-5|.|TRBD1|TRBJ1-5
TGTGCCAGCAGATTAAACCGGGACAGGGATCCCTGGGGCAATCAGCCCCAGCATTTT
CASRLNRDRDPWGNQPQHF
>TRBV5-1|.|TRBD1|TRBJ2-2
TGCGCCAGCAGCCCGGGACAGAGGATCACCGGGGAGCTGTTTTTT
CASSPGQRITGELFF
>TRBV20-1|.|TRBD2|TRBJ2-3
TGCAGTACTAGAGATCAGGGACTAGCGGATACGCAGTATTTT
CSTRDQGLADTQYF
>TRBV20-1|few|.|TRBJ2-5
TGCAGTGCTAGCCCCCCAGGAGAGACCCAGTACTTC
CSASPPGETQYF
>TRBV5-1|.|TRBD2|TRBJ2-1
TGCGCCAGCAGCATTGCCAAGCGGGGGGCCAGGGGGAATGAGCAGTTCTTC
CASSIAKRGARGNEQFF
>TRBV20-1|.|TRBD1|TRBJ2-4
TGCAGTGTAGTCCACGGACAGGGAAACATTCAGTACTTC
CSVVHGQGNIQYF
>TRBV4-1|.|.|TRBJ1-5
TGCGCCAGCAGCCAAGGACGAGTCATAGGACAGCCCCAGCATTTT
CASSQGRVIGQPQHF
>TRBV2|.|TRBD1|TRBJ1-1
TGTGCCAGCAAGGTGACAGGGCTTTTCGTCGAAGGATTCTTT
CASKVTGLFVEGFF
>TRBV4-2|few|TRBD2|TRBJ2-7
TGTGCCAGCAGCCAAGTTGGGACTAGCGGGGGCGAGCAGTACTTC
CASSQVGTSGGEQYF
>TRBV27|.|.|TRBJ2-5
TGTGCCAGCAGGGTGAGGGAGACCCAGTACTTC
CASRVRETQYF